The rows below give T cell receptor beta chains drawn from one sample of a study of identical twins. TCRdb re-called the 5' RACE reads through MiXCR, storing one row per CDR3 protein. The data show about 530,000 distinct CDR3 sequences, about 20% seen once. The data also belong to a second study, concerning yellow fever vaccine responses in identical twins.

The material sequenced was CD4+ T cells sorted from blood. The receptors originated from a woman aged 18-30 years in good health. Both conserved end residues are trimmed from each CDR3.

>TRBV15
ATSRVWGQGSYNSPLH
>TRBV12-3/TRBV12-4
ASSLRGLGPQH
>TRBV2
ASSERTSFTGELF
>TRBV6-1
ASSETHNEQF
>TRBV6-1
ASSEASGRAANTQY
>TRBV20-1
SARDLAGGNYEQY
>TRBV29-1
SVDGGVRDTQY
>TRBV10-3
AISELPQYGYT
>TRBV20-1
SARSLTYEQY
>TRBV12-3/TRBV12-4
ASSFGVEVADTQY
>TRBV20-1
SARLAGSLGEQY
>TRBV2
ASSTPGLAGEDEQF
>TRBV6-1
ASQERVINQPQH
>TRBV14
ASSQQAGPRETQY
>TRBV6-2/TRBV6-3
ASSPAGSLSYRVVENQPQH
>TRBV24-1
ATSDLAGRDNTDTQY
>TRBV29-1
SVEGQGGTEAF
>TRBV10-3
AIRDGLAGSTDTQY
>TRBV20-1
SAEKTATGNTIY
>TRBV14
ASSREYEQF
>TRBV10-3
AISESEGMVTEAF
>TRBV11-3
ASSTQTSGVTDTQY
>TRBV24-1
ATSSGEYNEQF
>TRBV20-1
SARGGLAGGLPSYNEQF
>TRBV5-1
ASSPGTSSGELF
>TRBV12-3/TRBV12-4
ASSLRLAGGGNEQF
>TRBV12-3/TRBV12-4
ASKSGPTGELF
>TRBV7-2
ASRGQAHNQPQH
>TRBV7-2
ASSLEGTGIGGYT
>TRBV20-1
SAPASTSVPDTQY
>TRBV18
ASSTAGGPTGELF
>TRBV5-5
ASSSGQGLSQPQH
>TRBV6-2/TRBV6-3
ATVVRGTEAF
>TRBV3-1
ATSGLHTDTQY
>TRBV25-1
ASSDPAGAKPNTGELF
>TRBV7-2
ASSSGLAGGTQETQY
>TRBV20-1
SGIGGQGGNYGYT
>TRBV29-1
SVAKASARTDTQY
>TRBV2
ASSADMAPSPLH
>TRBV12-3/TRBV12-4
ASRNPDNSPLH
>TRBV20-1
SAAGQGNYGYT
>TRBV5-6
ASSLPTQETQY
>TRBV4-1
ASSQGQNNSPLH
>TRBV4-1
ASSSRDKQETQY
>TRBV20-1
SAGSGQVQETQY
>TRBV6-1
ASRDRTFYGYT
>TRBV5-1
ASSLAGNSNQPQH
>TRBV6-1
ASRQGHGSHSYNEQF
>TRBV5-1
ASSLTSFTYEQY
>TRBV7-6
ASSLAGSGISTDTQY
>TRBV6-6
ASSYRQTELF
>TRBV4-1
ASSQEGGQGVRPYNEQF
>TRBV2
ASLQGASTGELF
>TRBV5-5
AISPRTAMNTEAF
>TRBV29-1
SVRTGRDTGELF